This record looks at one T cell receptor beta chain sequence and its context. This sample was included in a study of blood T cell repertoires in COVID-19. Study-wide background: Acute-phase and convalescent COVID-19 samples originated in the United States, Italy and Spain. Sources were T cells, B-cell-depleted T cells, or PBMCs; the material itself was cDNA or gDNA.

In the original analysis: Estimates of nucleated cell counts were drawn from the amplification of reference gene primers. TCRdb's copy holds only in-frame clones and misses some; the assay was immunoSEQ multiplex PCR. For V, J and clone size, that table is used; D and trimming come from the DNA. This table has about 300,000 clones, approximately 91% appearing once. After removal of 4 bases from V and 4 bases from J, the junction contained 13 bases not matched to a gene. Germline V gives CDR1 SGHDT, CDR2 YYEEEE. This CDR3 is 16 amino acids long. The source is a man younger than 35 with active or convalescent COVID-19. V and J are TRBV5-6 and TRBJ2-7; TRBD1 aligns across 8 bases. The source material was peripheral blood. The CDR3 DNA follows: TGTGCCAGCAGCACCTTCACGTCAGGGGGCTGGTACGAGCAGTACTTC. It encodes CASSTFTSGGWYEQYF.